Presented here are 10 T cell receptor beta chains from one specimen sequenced in a study of cytomegalovirus exposure and HLA in healthy donors. This PCR relied on a set of 60 Vbeta primers and 13 Jbeta primers. Sequencing used immunoSEQ multiplex PCR; TCRdb keeps in-frame clones, though not all of them. This table has approximately 150,000 clones, 60% to 85% appearing once. Sequencing input: PBMCs. The receptors were gathered from a man aged 40-55 years in good health and CMV-seropositive.

This chain uses TRBV7-3 with TRBJ2-3, with TRBD2 matching 15 bases. Germline CDR1 and CDR2: SGHTA and FQGTGA. The ends lost 2 bases at V and 5 bases at J; junction bases unmatched: 5. The CDR3 covers 17 residues. The CDR3 DNA sequence: TGTGCCAGCAGCTTAGGGGGACTAGCGGGAGGCGGAGATACGCAGTATTTT. Translated: CASSLGGLAGGGDTQYF. The entire variable domain, with the rest obtained from reference TRBV7-3 and TRBJ2-3, is as follows: GAGVSQTPSNKVTEKGKYVELRCDPISGHTALYWYRQSLGQGPEFLIYFQGTGAADDSGLPNDRFFAVRPEGSVSTLKIQRTERGDSAVYLCASSLGGLAGGGDTQYFGPGTRLTVL.

As DNA, the CDR3 is TGTGCCAGCAGCACCAGCGACCAGACGGCTCTTAGCACAGATACGCAGTATTTT. Translation gives CASSTSDQTALSTDTQYF. V and J are TRBV9 and TRBJ2-3; D remains unclear. V was trimmed by 4 bases and J by 0 bases, leaving 21 bases between them. CDR1 is SGDLS, CDR2 YYNGEE, per germline. The CDR3 has 18 residues.

There are a few counts of this clone. This chain links TRBV7-8 with TRBJ2-3; 8 bases are a match to TRBD2. With 4 bases clipped from V and 4 bases from J, the junction kept 22 bases outside the gene matches. The CDR3 covers 20 residues. Per germline, CDR1 SGHVS and CDR2 FQNEAQ. The CDR3 sequence: CASSSYDDPGLDRLSDTQYF. In nucleotides, the CDR3 is TGTGCCAGCAGCTCCTACGATGACCCGGGACTAGATAGGCTTTCAGATACGCAGTATTTT. Full variable domain (missing parts from reference TRBV7-8 and TRBJ2-3): GAGVSQSPRYKVAKRGQDVALRCDPISGHVSLFWYQQALGQGPEFLTYFQNEAQLDKSGLPSDRFFAERPEGSVSTLKIQRTQQEDSAVYLCASSSYDDPGLDRLSDTQYFGPGTRLTVL.

The chain joins TRBV18 to TRBJ1-1; D is unresolved. V gave up 3 bases and J gave up 1 base, with 6 bases separating them. Germline assignment: CDR1 KGHSH and CDR2 LQKENI. This CDR3 has 13 amino acids. DNA for the CDR3: TGTGCCAGCTCACCTTTCAAGAACACTGAAGCTTTCTTT. This codes for CASSPFKNTEAFF.

V gene TRBV27 combines with J gene TRBJ1-5; 7 bases match TRBD1. Germline loops: CDR1 MNHEY, CDR2 SMNVEV (reference sequence). The trim removed 6 bases at V and 6 bases at J, leaving 8 bases unmatched. The CDR3 has 14 amino acids. For the CDR3, the DNA is TGTGCCAGCAGAGAACTACAGGGGACTCAGCCCCAGCATTTT. As protein: CASRELQGTQPQHF.

The chain joins TRBV27 to TRBJ1-5, with D uncertain. This CDR3 has 16 residues. The germline V gene has CDR1 MNHEY and CDR2 SMNVEV (reference sequence). V lost 4 bases and J lost 0, with 13 bases in between. As DNA, the CDR3 is TGTGCCAGCAGTTCCCTAGCCGTCCATAGCAATCAGCCCCAGCATTTT. Protein product: CASSSLAVHSNQPQHF.

CDR3 DNA: TGTGCCAGCAGCCCCGACAGGGCTAGTGACTACACCTTC. Amino acids: CASSPDRASDYTF. The chain combines TRBV5-5 with TRBJ1-2, with 7 bases identical to TRBD1. The CDR3 runs 13 residues. V dropped 4 bases and J dropped 10; count of bases not matched to a gene: 10. Germline V gives CDR1 SGHKS, CDR2 YYEKEE (reference sequence).

J is TRBJ2-7 and V is TRBV7-2, with 10 bases matching TRBD2. This CDR3 is built from 14 residues. Trimming took 2 bases from V and 2 from J; bases not matched to a gene: 0. Germline V gives CDR1 SGHTA, CDR2 FQGNSA. The chain's CDR3 is CASSLLAGAYEQYF. The DNA of the CDR3 is TGTGCCAGCAGCTTACTAGCGGGAGCCTACGAGCAGTACTTC.

The rearrangement joins TRBV2 to TRBJ2-5, with D hard to call. CDR1 SNHLY and CDR2 FYNNEI come from the germline V gene. Trimming cost V 3 bases and J 4 bases, with 6 bases left between them. The CDR3 runs to 12 residues. The chain's CDR3 is CASSDVGETQYF. As DNA, the CDR3 is TGTGCCAGCAGTGATGTCGGAGAGACCCAGTACTTC.

Only a few counts were recorded for this clone. The chain employs TRBV10-3 and TRBJ2-1, with 15 bases fitting TRBD2. The V segment lost 10 bases and the J segment 0 bases; nucleotides outside the gene matches: 10. Germline CDR1 is ENHRY and CDR2 is SYGVKD. The CDR3 extends over 18 amino acids. The CDR3 sequence: CATLDGTSGRNSYNEQFF. The CDR3 region has the DNA TGTGCCACCTTGGATGGGACTAGCGGGAGGAACTCCTACAATGAGCAGTTCTTC.